Reported below is one T cell receptor beta chain. Its cognate antigen is unknown. Regarding time point: newly diagnosed GD, antithyroid drugs for less than 3 months. The authors made the TCR library using RNA they extracted from PBMCs. Graves' disease diagnoses followed American Thyroid Association guidelines. This entry is derived from a study of regulatory T cells in long-lasting Graves disease. Study results and limitations: It was in persistent disease that TRBV28, TRBJ1-2 and TRBJ2-5 were favored.

The germline V gene encodes CDR1 SGHAT and CDR2 FQNNGV. CDR3 size: 17 residues. Trimming left V 6 bases short and J 8 bases short, with 26 bases between. Both iRepertoire HTBI primers and Arm-PCR of CDR3 regions were used to build the TCR beta libraries. TCRdb re-analysed the multiplex PCR reads in MiXCR, keeping a single row per CDR3 protein. This sample has around 500,000 distinct CDR3 sequences, with approximately 16% found just once. These same records also appear under a second study, on T cells in Graves' hyperthyroidism and ophthalmopathy. From that report: Stability of Graves' hyperthyroidism was defined as absent ophthalmopathy progression within 18 months. With the HTBI primer set, the TCR CDR3 went through a first round of RT-PCR.

The J gene is TRBJ2-1, the V gene TRBV11-2; D is possibly TRBD1 or TRBD2 (6 bases each). The sequenced sample was peripheral blood mononuclear cells (PBMCs), obtained at new diagnosis, from a patient treated with antithyroid drugs. The receptor was derived from a woman aged 35-65 years with Graves disease. CDR3 loop: CASSHNAGAGPLYEQFF. CDR3 nucleotide sequence: TGTGCCAGCAGTCATAATGCAGGGGCGGGGCCTCTCTATGAGCAGTTCTTC.